This note documents a single T cell receptor (beta chain) sequence. Its recognized antigen is unknown. The record has no base qualities; no much larger clone is one base away. From a lookup of the germline V gene (reference sequence), CDR1 and CDR2 are LGHDT and YNNKEL. Taken from cysteine to phenylalanine, the CDR3 has 13 residues. Only the CDR3 DNA stays, 39 bases, in frame from base 1. The germline V and J ends show losses of 2 bases and 6 bases respectively, and no gene match explains 3 bases of the junction. The collaborating institutions used their own protocols to collect whole blood in K2EDTA tubes. For TCRbeta analysis, collaborators shipped samples as frozen whole blood, isolated PBMCs, or DNA extracted from either of those sample types. The immunoSEQ Assay, a bias-controlled multiplex PCR, was used to amplify TCRbeta CDR3 regions from genomic DNA. For the original study's pipeline: Within the assay, amplification of reference gene primers was used to estimate how many nucleated cells each sample contained. Sequence reads were collapsed and filtered to measure the absolute abundance of every unique TCRbeta CDR3 rearrangement. Productive Simpson clonality was computed per sample as the square root of Simpson's diversity index over productive rearrangements. The table comes from immuneACCESS by way of TCRdb, which keeps in-frame sequences with V and J called. Part of the clones is missing from these tables; in studies checked, under half for an unresolved V gene and the rest for unknown reasons. V and J calls and clone size are those listed in that table; D and trimming were worked out from the DNA. The sample records 150,000 to 200,000 clones, more than 80% of which are singletons. Together, the top ten hold 0.45% to 0.65% of the sample.

The sample belongs to a study of blood T cell repertoires in COVID-19 (dated by TCRdb to about 2020). With respect to the entire study: The collaborator samples originated in the United States, Italy and Spain and spanned the acute and convalescent phases of COVID-19. The material from the prospective study consisted of cDNA or gDNA derived from T cells, B-cell-depleted T cells, or PBMCs. Where HLA class I and class II types were available, the types were taken from metadata supplied by the sample provider, not from assay-based typing. The sample metadata nearly always contained a de-identified subject ID, COVID-19 status, age in years and sex. The repertoires were released in a freely available public database intended as a resource for research on the immune response to SARS-CoV-2. Samples came from the ongoing ImmuneRACE study (first 160 participants) plus 1,254 subjects from 6 global collaborators. Deeply sampled blood TCRbeta repertoires from subjects exposed to, actively infected with, or recovered from COVID-19 were included in the dataset. What the work shows at the level of the full study, not this receptor alone: The quantity of clinical and demographic metadata differed by source and by participant and was supplied without curation.

The receptor comes from a man aged 50 to 60 with acute or convalescent COVID-19. The V gene is TRBV3-1 (or the pseudogene TRBV3-2) and the J gene is TRBJ1-2, and 7 bases in between align with TRBD1. Sequences were obtained from peripheral blood. The CDR3 protein is CASSQRTGDGYTF. The DNA sequence is TGTGCCAGCAGCCAACGTACAGGGGATGGCTACACCTTC.